Following are 17 T cell receptor beta chains from one sample sequenced in a study of identical twins. TCRdb ran MiXCR on the 5' RACE reads and lists one entry per CDR3 protein. Among around 510,000 distinct CDR3 sequences listed, around 15% were seen once. This sample also belongs to another study, concerning yellow fever vaccine responses in identical twins.

Material: CD4+ T cells sorted from blood. Source of these receptors: a woman between 18 and 29 years old in good health.

This clonotype occurred many times. J is TRBJ2-7 and V is TRBV3-1; D remains unclear. The CDR3 contains 10 residues. Between the trimmed V and J ends, which lost 8 bases and 3 bases, there was a span of 5 bases. The V gene's germline CDR1 is LGHDT and CDR2 YNNKEL (reference sequence). The CDR3 protein is CASRDYEQYF. In DNA, the CDR3 is TGTGCCAGCCGCGACTACGAGCAGTACTTC.

The gene calls are TRBV7-2 and TRBJ1-4, with 8 positions matching TRBD1. After removal of 4 bases from V and 7 bases from J, the junction contained 11 bases not matched to a gene. Per the germline V gene, CDR1 is SGHTA and CDR2 is FQGNSA. The CDR3 runs 16 residues. In nucleotides, the CDR3 is TGTGCCAGCAGCTACGAGCAGGGGGCGTACGGTGAAAAACTGTTTTTT. Translation: CASSYEQGAYGEKLFF.

The chain carries TRBV10-3 and TRBJ1-1; the D gene is possibly TRBD1 (6 bases). The CDR3 runs 13 residues. The V and J ends lost 4 bases and 2 bases respectively, with 8 bases between them. The germline CDR1 and CDR2 sequences are ENHRY and SYGVKD. The CDR3 reads CAISVQGNTEAFF. DNA for the CDR3: TGTGCCATCAGTGTACAGGGAAACACTGAAGCTTTCTTT.

The gene calls are TRBV7-2 and TRBJ2-7, with 7 positions matching TRBD1. V was pared by 6 bases and J by 2 bases, with 10 bases of the junction left unmatched. The germline V gene has CDR1 SGHTA and CDR2 FQGNSA. The CDR3 is 15 residues long. CDR3 protein: CASSQSGTEPYEQYF. DNA for the CDR3: TGTGCCAGCAGTCAATCCGGGACAGAGCCCTACGAGCAGTACTTC.

This chain connects TRBV20-1 to TRBJ2-7; TRBD2 aligns across 7 bases. Trimming at V came to 3 bases and at J to 2 bases, leaving 10 bases not matched to a gene. The V gene's germline CDR1 is DFQATT and CDR2 SNEGSKA (reference sequence). The CDR3 contains 15 residues. The CDR3 region is CSAREHGRLAYEQYF. In DNA, the CDR3 is TGCAGTGCTAGGGAGCACGGGAGGTTGGCCTACGAGCAGTACTTC.

The chain links TRBV7-2 to TRBJ2-2, with TRBD2 matching over 10 bases. With V trimmed by 5 bases and J by 0 bases, 6 bases remained unmatched. Germline V lookup: CDR1 SGHTA, CDR2 FQGNSA. This CDR3 spans 17 amino acids. The CDR3 nucleotides read TGTGCCAGCAGCAGACTAGCGGGCTTCGCGAACACCGGGGAGCTGTTTTTT. This sequence encodes CASSRLAGFANTGELFF.

This chain joins TRBV4-1 and TRBJ2-7; 9 nucleotides match TRBD1. Trimming took 5 bases from V and 2 from J; bases not matched to a gene: 7. Germline V CDR1 and CDR2: MGHRA, YSYEKL. This CDR3 is built from 15 residues. CDR3 DNA sequence: TGCGCCAGCAGCGACCAGGGACAGGGTACCTACGAGCAGTACTTC. The encoded protein is CASSDQGQGTYEQYF.

This clonotype was observed a handful of times. The chain links TRBV12-3 or TRBV12-4 to TRBJ1-6, with 10 nucleotides matching TRBD1. Trimming cost V 5 bases and J 13 bases; bases outside gene matches: 8. This CDR3 has 14 residues. Written as DNA, the CDR3 is TGTGCCAGCAGTCGGGACAGGGGTTTGTTCCCCCTCCACTTT. Protein product: CASSRDRGLFPLHF.

V gene TRBV29-1 combines with J gene TRBJ2-1, with 8 positions matching TRBD1. This CDR3 has 14 residues. The germline gives CDR1 SQVTM, CDR2 ANQGSEA. V shed 6 bases, J shed 2 bases, and the junction held 6 bases outside the gene matches. CDR3 amino acids: CSVFGQGTYNEQFF. DNA of the CDR3: TGCAGCGTATTCGGACAGGGAACCTACAATGAGCAGTTCTTC.

The chain recombines TRBV7-8 with TRBJ2-2, with a possible D match to TRBD2 (5 bases). Trimming removed 1 base at V and 1 base at J, with 13 bases between. The CDR3 spans 17 residues. The V gene's germline CDR1 is SGHVS and CDR2 FQNEAQ. CDR3: CASSLGSLGGNTGELFF. CDR3 coding DNA: TGTGCCAGCAGCTTAGGTTCACTAGGCGGGAACACCGGGGAGCTGTTTTTT. The whole variable domain, filled in from reference TRBV7-8 and TRBJ2-2, reads GAGVSQSPRYKVAKRGQDVALRCDPISGHVSLFWYQQALGQGPEFLTYFQNEAQLDKSGLPSDRFFAERPEGSVSTLKIQRTQQEDSAVYLCASSLGSLGGNTGELFFGEGSRLTVL.

This clonotype was detected only a few times. This chain links TRBV2 with TRBJ2-5; D gene ambiguous. This CDR3 spans 14 amino acids. Per germline, CDR1 SNHLY and CDR2 FYNNEI. V was trimmed by 3 bases and J by 5 bases, leaving 13 bases between them. The CDR3: CASSDPRRQETQYF. The CDR3 DNA reads TGTGCCAGCAGTGACCCACGACGCCAGGAGACCCAGTACTTC.

This clonotype was picked up a small number of times. The chain recombines TRBV5-1 with TRBJ2-3, with 9 nucleotides matching TRBD2. Germline loops: CDR1 SGHRS, CDR2 YFSETQ. V shed 0 bases, J shed 2 bases, and the junction held 7 bases outside the gene matches. CDR3 length equals 17 residues. In nucleotides, the CDR3 is TGCGCCAGCAGCTTGGTTCCTAGCGGGGCAACCACAGATACGCAGTATTTT. Amino acids: CASSLVPSGATTDTQYF.

The chain uses TRBV6-6 and TRBJ2-1; D is unresolved. In germline, CDR1 is MNHNY, CDR2 SVGAGI (reference sequence). Deletions cut 4 bases from V and 10 bases from J, with 11 bases between. The CDR3 is 12 residues long. The DNA of the CDR3 is TGTGCCAGCAGTTTCCCTGGTGAAGAGCAGTTCTTC. This translates into CASSFPGEEQFF.

The table lists this clonotype with many counts. V usage is TRBV6-1 and J usage is TRBJ2-7, with D possibly matching TRBD1 (5 bases). The CDR3 covers 15 residues. V was trimmed by 5 bases and J by 2 bases, leaving 16 bases between them. Germline CDR1 reads MNHNS; CDR2 reads SASEGT. CDR3 sequence reads: CASSIQIDSTYEQYF. The DNA of the CDR3 is TGTGCCAGCAGTATACAAATAGACAGTACCTACGAGCAGTACTTC.

The genes are TRBV14 and TRBJ2-5, with D possibly being TRBD2 (6 bases). Germline V lookup: CDR1 SGHDN, CDR2 FVKESK. The CDR3 runs to 15 residues. The V end was cut by 2 bases, the J end by 0 bases, with 10 bases between. This chain's CDR3 is CASSQRRGYQETQYF. As DNA, the CDR3 is TGTGCCAGCAGCCAACGTCGGGGGTACCAAGAGACCCAGTACTTC.

This clonotype has at least ten counts. The CDR3 ends on some other residue instead of the conserved phenylalanine or tryptophan, so this is likely a read error. The limits of the CDR3 on the DNA are not certain, so only TCRdb's listed CDR3 is given. The chain is built from TRBV3-1 and TRBJ2-7. The CDR3 spans 13 residues, counting both ends. The germline V gene encodes CDR1 LGHDT and CDR2 YNNKEL (reference sequence). The CDR3 sequence is CASSPLLDSRQKL.

The rearrangement links TRBV7-2 to TRBJ2-7, with D perhaps matching TRBD2 (5 bases). Germline CDR1 SGHTA, CDR2 FQGNSA. V was clipped by 5 bases and J by 4 bases, with 21 bases between them. The CDR3 extends over 16 amino acids. CDR3 protein: CASSPSMVRATYEQYF. CDR3 sequence (DNA): TGTGCCAGCAGCCCCTCGATGGTGCGGGCCACATACGAGCAGTACTTC.